The source of this TCR beta chain is a study of cytomegalovirus exposure and HLA in healthy donors. The germline V and J ends were trimmed by 4 bases and 0 bases, with 25 bases remaining between them. The V gene's germline CDR1 is SGHRS and CDR2 YFSETQ. This CDR3 comprises 20 residues. As for this clone: Its cognate antigen is unknown.

Using immunoSEQ multiplex PCR, the repertoire was profiled, and TCRdb retains in-frame clones only, with some absent. The table lists 120,000 or so clones, roughly 89% of them singletons. Study-wide points: Among TCR sequences, most were rare, though some public TCRs appeared in many donors. The authors listed around 150 TCR beta chains as cytomegalovirus-associated. Researchers reported that a few CMV-associated chains were confirmed in vitro as CMV antigen-specific.

The sequence came from a woman under 30 in good health and CMV-seronegative. The sequenced sample consisted of PBMCs. The rearrangement links TRBV5-1 to TRBJ2-2, with D hard to call. CDR3 loop: CASSVAPPAFSPANTGELFF. The CDR3 coding sequence is TGCGCCAGCAGCGTGGCCCCTCCAGCGTTCTCCCCCGCGAACACCGGGGAGCTGTTTTTT.